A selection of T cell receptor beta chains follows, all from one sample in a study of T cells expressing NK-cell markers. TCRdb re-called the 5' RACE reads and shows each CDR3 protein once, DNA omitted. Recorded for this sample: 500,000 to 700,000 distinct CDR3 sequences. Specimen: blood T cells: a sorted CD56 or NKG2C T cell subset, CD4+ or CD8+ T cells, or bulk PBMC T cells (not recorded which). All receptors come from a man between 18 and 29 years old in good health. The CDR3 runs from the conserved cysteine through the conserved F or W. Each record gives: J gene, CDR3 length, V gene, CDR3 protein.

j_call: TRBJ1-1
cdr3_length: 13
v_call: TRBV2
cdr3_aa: CASARVMNTEAFF

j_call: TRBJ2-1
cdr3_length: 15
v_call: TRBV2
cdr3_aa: CASSAFGRKGDEQFF

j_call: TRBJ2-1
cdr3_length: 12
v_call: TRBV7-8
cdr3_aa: CASRLGGNEQFF

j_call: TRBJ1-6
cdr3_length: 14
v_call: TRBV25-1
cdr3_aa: CASSDTTANSPLHF

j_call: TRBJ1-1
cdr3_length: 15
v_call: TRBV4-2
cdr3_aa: CASSQDIGRLVEAFF

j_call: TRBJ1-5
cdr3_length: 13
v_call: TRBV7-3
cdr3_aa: CASSSLQGQPQHF

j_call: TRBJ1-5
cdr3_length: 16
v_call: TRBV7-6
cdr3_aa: CASSSDTNSRNQPQHF

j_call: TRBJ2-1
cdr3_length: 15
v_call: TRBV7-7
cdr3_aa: CASSSLGLGGNEQFF

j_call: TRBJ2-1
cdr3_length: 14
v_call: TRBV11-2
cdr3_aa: CASSSKDSYNEQFF

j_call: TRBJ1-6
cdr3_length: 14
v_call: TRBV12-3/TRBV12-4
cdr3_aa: CASRGQGAFSPLHF

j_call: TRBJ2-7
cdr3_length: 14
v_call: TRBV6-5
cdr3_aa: CASSYSVIGNEQYF

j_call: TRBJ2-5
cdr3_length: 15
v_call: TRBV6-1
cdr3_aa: CASRGLAGDQETQYF

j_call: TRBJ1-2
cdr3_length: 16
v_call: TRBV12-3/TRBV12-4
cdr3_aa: CASSLSSSGTGGSYTF

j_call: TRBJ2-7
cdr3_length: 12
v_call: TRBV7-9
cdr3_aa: CASSHISYEQYF

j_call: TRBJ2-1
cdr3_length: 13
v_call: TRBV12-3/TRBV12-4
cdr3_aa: CATRRAGYNEQFF

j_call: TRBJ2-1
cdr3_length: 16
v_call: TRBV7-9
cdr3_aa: CASSLVGGPPVNEQFF

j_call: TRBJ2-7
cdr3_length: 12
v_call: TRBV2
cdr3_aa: CASSEHLSEQYF

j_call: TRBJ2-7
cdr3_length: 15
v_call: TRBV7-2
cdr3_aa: CASRQDRVGSYEQYF

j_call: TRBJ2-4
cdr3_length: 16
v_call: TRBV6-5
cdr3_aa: CASSSISDLAKNIQYF

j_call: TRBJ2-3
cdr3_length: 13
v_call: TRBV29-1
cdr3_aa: CSVDVLVGDTQYF

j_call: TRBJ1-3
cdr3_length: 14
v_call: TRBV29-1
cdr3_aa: CSVRRRDSGNTIYF

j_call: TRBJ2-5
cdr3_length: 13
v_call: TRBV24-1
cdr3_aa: CATSKGGQETQYF

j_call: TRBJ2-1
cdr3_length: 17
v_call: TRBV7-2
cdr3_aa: CASSLLALAGIYNEQFF

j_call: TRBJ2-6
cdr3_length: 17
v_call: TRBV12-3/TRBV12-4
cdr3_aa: CASRSGLAGPGANVLTF

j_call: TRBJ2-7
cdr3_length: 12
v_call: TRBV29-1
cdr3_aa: CSVLDGIYEQYF

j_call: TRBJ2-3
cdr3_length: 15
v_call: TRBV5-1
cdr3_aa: CASSYGEGITDTQYF

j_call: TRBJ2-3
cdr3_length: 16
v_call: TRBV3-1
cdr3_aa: CASSQGELAGGSTQYF